The clone carrying this T cell receptor beta chain came up many times. This specimen belongs to a study of response to subunit inactivated influenza vaccine. One entry per CDR3 protein, called by TCRdb with MiXCR from the RT-PCR reads. Of fewer than 400,000 distinct CDR3 sequences in the sample, 21% were seen once. CDR1 is SEHNR, CDR2 FQNEAQ, per germline (reference sequence). With 5 bases clipped from V and 7 bases from J, the junction kept 6 bases outside the gene matches. CDR3 size: 13 residues. Sequenced material: PBMCs from blood, taken approximately 20 months after vaccination. The V call is TRBV7-9, the J call TRBJ1-2; 8 positions match TRBD1. The TCR originated in a man aged 50 to 69 who received an inactivated influenza vaccine. The CDR3 loop reads CASSPPGQGGYTF. CDR3 nucleotide sequence: TGTGCCAGCAGCCCACCTGGACAGGGTGGCTACACCTTC.